This paragraph covers one T cell receptor beta chain sequence. What it recognizes is unknown. The data belong to a study of cytomegalovirus exposure and HLA in healthy donors. Overall study context: A subsequent analysis reported that the roughly 120 validation repertoires were produced on the same platform that had also been used for the 666 first-cohort repertoires.

There are 17 residues in the CDR3. Deletions cut 1 base from V and 4 bases from J, with 20 bases between. Germline V gives CDR1 SEHNR, CDR2 FQNEAQ (reference sequence). The study drew the donors from its roughly 120-subject validation cohort, separate from the roughly 700-subject first cohort. Assay used: immunoSEQ multiplex PCR; TCRdb lists only in-frame clones, some missing. This repertoire shows approximately 210,000 clones, just over 85% found once; its top ten account for roughly 2.8%. Study-wide points: Subsequent analysis found a tendency for first-cohort TCR clusters to co-occur within the 95 to 150 validation repertoires.

The rearrangement uses TRBV7-9 and TRBJ2-7, with D perhaps TRBD2 (5 bases). Sequencing used PBMCs. This sequence was found in a woman between 18 and 29 years old in good health and CMV-seronegative. The CDR3 DNA reads as TGTGCCAGCAGCTTAGGATCTCCGGGATCAGAGGGTTACGAGCAGTACTTC. Its translation is CASSLGSPGSEGYEQYF.